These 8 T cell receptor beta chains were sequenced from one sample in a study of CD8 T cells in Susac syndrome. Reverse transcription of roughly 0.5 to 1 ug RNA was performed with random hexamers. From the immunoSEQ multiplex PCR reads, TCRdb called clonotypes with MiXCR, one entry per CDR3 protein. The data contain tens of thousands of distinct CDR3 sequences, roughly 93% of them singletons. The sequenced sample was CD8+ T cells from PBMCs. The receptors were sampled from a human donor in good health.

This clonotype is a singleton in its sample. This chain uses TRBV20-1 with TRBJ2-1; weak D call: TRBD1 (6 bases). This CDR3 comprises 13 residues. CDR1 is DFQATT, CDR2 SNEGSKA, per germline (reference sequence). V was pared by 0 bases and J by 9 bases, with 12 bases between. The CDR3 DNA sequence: TGCAGTGCTAGAGAAGGGGTAGGGGGTGAGCAGTTCTTC. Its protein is CSAREGVGGEQFF.

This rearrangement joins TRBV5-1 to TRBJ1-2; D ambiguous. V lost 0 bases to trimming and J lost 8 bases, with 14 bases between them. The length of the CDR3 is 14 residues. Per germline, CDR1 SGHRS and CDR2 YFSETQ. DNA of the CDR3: TGCGCCAGCAGCTTGGTAGCAGCCTCAGGAGGCTACACCTTC. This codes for CASSLVAASGGYTF. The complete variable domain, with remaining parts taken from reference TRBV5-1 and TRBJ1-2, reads KAGVTQTPRYLIKTRGQQVTLSCSPISGHRSVSWYQQTPGQGLQFLFEYFSETQRNKGNFPGRFSGRQFSNSRSEMNVSTLELGDSALYLCASSLVAASGGYTFGSGTRLTVV.

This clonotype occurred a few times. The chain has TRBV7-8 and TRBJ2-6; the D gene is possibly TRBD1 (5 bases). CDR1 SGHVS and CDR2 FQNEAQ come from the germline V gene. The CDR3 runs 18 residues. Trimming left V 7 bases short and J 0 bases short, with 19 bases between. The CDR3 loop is CASTYGAGPASGANVLTF. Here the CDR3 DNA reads TGTGCCAGCACCTATGGAGCAGGGCCTGCCTCTGGGGCCAACGTCCTGACTTTC.

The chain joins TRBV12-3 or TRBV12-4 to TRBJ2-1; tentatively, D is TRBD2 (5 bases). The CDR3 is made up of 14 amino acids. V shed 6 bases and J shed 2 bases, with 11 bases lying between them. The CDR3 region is CASRPEVTYNEQFF. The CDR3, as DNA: TGTGCCAGCAGGCCGGAGGTAACCTACAATGAGCAGTTCTTC.

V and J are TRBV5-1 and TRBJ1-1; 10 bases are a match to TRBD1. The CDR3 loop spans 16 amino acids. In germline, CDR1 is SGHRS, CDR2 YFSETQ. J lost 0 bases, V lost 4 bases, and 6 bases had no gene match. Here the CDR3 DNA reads TGCGCCAGCAGCCCGACAGGGGGCAGGATGAACACTGAAGCTTTCTTT. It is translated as CASSPTGGRMNTEAFF.

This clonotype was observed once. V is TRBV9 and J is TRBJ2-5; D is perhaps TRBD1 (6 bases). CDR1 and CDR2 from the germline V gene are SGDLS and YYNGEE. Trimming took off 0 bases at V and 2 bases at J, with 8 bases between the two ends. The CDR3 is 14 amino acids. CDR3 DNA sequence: TGTGCCAGCAGCGTAGAGGGGACACAAGAGACCCAGTACTTC. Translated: CASSVEGTQETQYF.

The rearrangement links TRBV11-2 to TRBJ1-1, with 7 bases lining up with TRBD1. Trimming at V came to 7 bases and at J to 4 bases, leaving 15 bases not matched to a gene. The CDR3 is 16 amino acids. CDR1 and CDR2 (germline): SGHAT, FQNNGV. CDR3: CASTGALQGDGTEAFF. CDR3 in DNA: TGTGCCAGCACGGGCGCTTTGCAGGGGGACGGCACTGAAGCTTTCTTT.

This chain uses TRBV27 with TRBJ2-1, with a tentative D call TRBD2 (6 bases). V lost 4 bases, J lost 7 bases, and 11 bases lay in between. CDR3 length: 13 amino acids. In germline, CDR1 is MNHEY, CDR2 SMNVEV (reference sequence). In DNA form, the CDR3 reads TGTGCCAGCAGTTATGGGACTTTTAATGAGCAGTTCTTC. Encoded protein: CASSYGTFNEQFF.